The sequence of this T cell receptor beta chain was determined in a study of healthy donors' naive CD4 and CD8 T cells (dated by TCRdb to about 2015). Regarding the research as a whole: Donor selection covered three age groups (20-25, 40-50 and 60-70 years) with more than 5 people in each, and the resulting cohort had a mean age of almost 45 and was half female. For TCR alpha, a new primer set was designed to cover all functional IMGT alpha gene variants, and the remainder of the protocol was kept the same as the beta-chain workflow. Rearranged TCR alpha and beta chains from naive CD4+ and CD8+ T cells were sequenced in the study to test how TCR variation relates to lineage commitment. Peripheral blood mononuclear cells were obtained from some 20 unrelated, healthy individuals. Donors were HLA-typed by sequencing at HLA-A, -B, -C, -DRB1, -DQB1 and -DPB1 using the SBTexcellerator protocol, an ABI3130xl analyzer and SBTengine software. Study-wide conclusions, independent of this receptor: In both chains, CD4+ lineage was associated with a positively charged CDR3 and CD8+ lineage with a negatively charged CDR3. Most V and J gene segments were reportedly biased between naive CD4+ and CD8+ cells, consistently across donors and independent of HLA genotype. Because alpha and beta chains were sequenced in bulk and could not be paired, combined chain effects were not evaluated. The study did not directly address whether homeostatic proliferation of naive T cells might have biased the repertoire. Approximately 12% of the variance in CD4/CD8 propensity appeared to be explained jointly by V genes, J genes and CDR3 charge, in a largely additive manner.

This clonotype was found a few times. It lacks a known antigen. No base quality information exists; no much larger clone differs at one position. Instrument on record: 454 GS FLX Titanium. TCR libraries were built from approximately 540 ng of total RNA with a previously published linear amplification protocol. Sequencing was performed on the Roche/454 Genome Sequencer with Titanium chemistry. Turning to the authors' computational methods: From about 5 of the healthy donors, 75,000 to 100,000 rearranged TCR alpha transcripts were sequenced. Duplicate transcripts were dropped, and unique TCR clonotypes were identified by the CDR3 junction according to IMGT nomenclature. Logistic regression in R 2.13.0 modeled CD4 versus CD8 status as a function of V and J genes, with adjustment for donor effects and Bonferroni correction for multiple testing. The public sequencing data were trimmed at Q25 with fastp and processed into clonotypes with MiXCR by TCRdb, which kept only in-frame beta chains. Every distinct CDR3 protein forms one entry, paired with its most common genes and DNA. For this entry, the V and J calls and clone size follow TCRdb and not the study's own pipeline. Recorded for this sample are around 200,000 distinct CDR3 sequences; nearly 75% of them occurred a single time. The ten largest account for less than 2.5% of the sample.

Sequences LNHDA (CDR1) and SQIVND (CDR2) are obtained from the germline V gene (reference sequence). V is pared back by 5 bases and J by 4 bases, with 9 bases lying between the germline termini. Reading from cysteine to phenylalanine, the CDR3 counts 13 amino acids. Only CDR3 DNA is held: 39 bases, read in frame from base 1. Cells with a CD4+CD8-CD45RO-CD45RA+ profile were isolated by FACS and defined as naive CD4+ T cells, and those with a CD8+CD4-CD45RA+CD27bright profile were defined as naive CD8+ T cells. Sorting used antibodies against CD4 (RPA-T4), CD8 (SK1), CD27 (O323), CD45RA (HI100) and CD45RO (UCHL1).

This clonotype was sampled from a pool of human donors in good health; the sample pools cells from several healthy donors. The chain employs TRBV19 and TRBJ1-5; a tentative D call is TRBD1 (6 bases match). The sample taken for sequencing was naive CD4+ and CD8+ T cells sorted from blood, pooled from several donors. In the paper's terms, the cell subset or site label means: FACS-sorted naive CD4+ (CD45RO-CD45RA+) and naive CD8+ (CD45RA+CD27bright) T cells. The CDR3 here reads CASSYRVNQPQHF. The DNA reads TGTGCCAGTAGTTACAGGGTTAATCAGCCCCAGCATTTT.